One and the same sample provided the 32 T cell receptor beta chains below, sequenced in a study of blood T cell repertoires in COVID-19. Repertoires were generated with immunoSEQ multiplex PCR, while TCRdb's copy carries only in-frame clones and drops some. The sample contains under 250,000 clones, 87% of which appear only once. The source material was PBMCs or T cells enriched from blood (not recorded which). Receptors originate from a young man who had recovered from COVID-19.

The chain couples TRBV4-1 to TRBJ1-5, with 7 bases that match TRBD1. The length of the CDR3 is 15 residues. Germline CDR1 is MGHRA and CDR2 is YSYEKL. V gave up 2 bases and J gave up 3 bases; unmatched junction bases: 4. As DNA, the CDR3 is TGCGCCAGCAGCCAACGGGGACAGTACAATCAGCCCCAGCATTTT. Amino acid sequence: CASSQRGQYNQPQHF.

J is TRBJ2-7 and V is TRBV27; 13 bases map to TRBD2. With V trimmed by 4 bases and J by 4 bases, 7 bases remained unmatched. The CDR3 has 16 amino acids. The V gene's germline CDR1 is MNHEY and CDR2 SMNVEV (reference sequence). CDR3 sequence reads: CASSWSGTSGKYEQYF. The DNA for the CDR3 is TGTGCCAGCAGTTGGTCCGGGACTAGCGGGAAATACGAGCAGTACTTC.

This clone was seen more than once but under ten times. The chain employs TRBV4-3 and TRBJ1-4; D not resolved. V was cut by 4 bases and J by 0 bases, with 9 bases left in between. The V gene's germline CDR1 is LGHNA and CDR2 YSLEER. There are 15 residues in the CDR3. In DNA form, the CDR3 reads TGCGCCAGCAGCCTCCGGGGTGCAACTAATGAAAAACTGTTTTTT. It yields the protein CASSLRGATNEKLFF.

The chain carries TRBV6-2 or TRBV6-3 and TRBJ2-7; 7 bases align to TRBD1. CDR3 length: 14 residues. With V trimmed by 6 bases and J by 4 bases, 9 bases remained unmatched. The germline V gene has CDR1 MNHEY and CDR2 SVGEGT. The CDR3 nucleotides are TGTGCCAGCAGCCGCCAGACAGGGAGTTACGAGCAGTACTTC. It codes for CASSRQTGSYEQYF.

CDR3 region: CASSQDRYGYTF. CDR3 DNA sequence: TGCGCCAGCAGCCAGGACAGATATGGCTACACCTTC. The V and J genes are TRBV5-1 and TRBJ1-2, with TRBD1 as a possible D gene (6 bases). The V end was cut by 4 bases, the J end by 5 bases, with 9 bases between. The CDR3 totals 12 residues. CDR1 SGHRS and CDR2 YFSETQ come from the germline V gene.

This clone was recorded once. The CDR3 sequence is CASKKGSQWEQYF. The CDR3 DNA is TGTGCCAGCAAAAAGGGGTCCCAGTGGGAGCAGTACTTC. This chain joins TRBV2 and TRBJ2-7; a possible D gene is TRBD1 (5 bases). Germline V gene data show CDR1 as SNHLY and CDR2 as FYNNEI. Trimming removed 7 bases at V and 7 bases at J, with 17 bases between. CDR3 length: 13 amino acids.

The chain links TRBV25-1 to TRBJ2-1, with 9 bases matching TRBD2. This CDR3 spans 15 amino acids. CDR1 and CDR2 (germline): MGHDK, SYGVNS. The ends lost 4 bases at V and 10 bases at J; junction bases unmatched: 11. Here the CDR3 DNA reads TGTGCCAGCAGTGTAGCGGGGACTAGCCCCCAGGAGCAGTTCTTC. This gives the protein CASSVAGTSPQEQFF.

V usage is TRBV18 and J usage is TRBJ2-5; D is possibly TRBD1 (6 bases). CDR1 and CDR2 (germline): KGHSH, LQKENI. Trimming took off 0 bases at V and 3 bases at J, with 8 bases between the two ends. The CDR3 length is 14 residues. CDR3 residues: CASSPPSGEETQYF. CDR3 bases: TGTGCCAGCTCACCACCCTCAGGGGAAGAGACCCAGTACTTC.

This CDR3 reads CASSRGVSTGGDTYEQYF. The CDR3 nucleotides are TGCGCCAGCAGCCGAGGGGTCTCGACAGGGGGCGATACCTACGAGCAGTACTTC. The chain is built from TRBV4-3 and TRBJ2-7; the match to TRBD1 covers 10 bases. V shed 4 bases and J 2 bases; nucleotides not matched to a gene: 14. Germline lookup yields CDR1 LGHNA and CDR2 YSLEER. The CDR3 extends over 18 amino acids.

The gene calls are TRBV7-2 and TRBJ1-5; tentatively, D is TRBD1 (5 bases). CDR1 SGHTA and CDR2 FQGNSA come from the germline V gene. Between the trimmed V and J ends, which lost 2 bases and 0 bases, there was a span of 20 bases. This CDR3 contains 19 residues. The DNA of the CDR3 is TGTGCCAGCAGCTTAAATCGTGATTTAGGGGCCGATAGCAATCAGCCCCAGCATTTT. This codes for CASSLNRDLGADSNQPQHF.

The V gene is TRBV7-9, the J gene TRBJ1-3; TRBD1 aligns across 8 bases. V trimming: 4 bases; J trimming: 2 bases; junction bases outside the gene matches: 10. Germline loops: CDR1 SEHNR, CDR2 FQNEAQ (reference sequence). This CDR3 is built from 17 residues. The CDR3 nucleotides are TGTGCCAGCAGCTACCCTCGGACAGGGAAGGCTGGAAACACCATATATTTT. Protein: CASSYPRTGKAGNTIYF.

The genes are TRBV24-1 and TRBJ2-3; 7 nucleotides line up with TRBD1. The CDR3 is 15 residues long. The germline CDR1 and CDR2 sequences are KGHDR and SFDVKD. J gave up 0 bases and V 4 bases, and 3 bases lay outside the gene matches. The CDR3 protein is CATSEGDSSTDTQYF. The DNA for the CDR3 is TGTGCCACCAGTGAGGGGGACAGTAGCACAGATACGCAGTATTTT.

The V call is TRBV28, the J call TRBJ2-3, with no clear D. This CDR3 is 12 amino acids long. Trimming removed 2 bases at V and 14 bases at J, with 14 bases between. The germline V gene encodes CDR1 MDHEN and CDR2 SYDVKM. The CDR3 nucleotides are TGTGCCAGCAGTTTACAGCTAGAAGAGTGGTATTTT. Protein: CASSLQLEEWYF.

J is TRBJ1-5 and V is TRBV27, with a possible D match to TRBD1 (5 bases). V was pared by 3 bases and J by 0 bases, with 9 bases between. The CDR3 extends over 15 amino acids. Germline-derived CDR1 and CDR2 are MNHEY and SMNVEV (reference sequence). CDR3 in amino acids: CASSFGGVSNQPQHF. Written as DNA, the CDR3 is TGTGCCAGCAGTTTTGGAGGGGTTAGCAATCAGCCCCAGCATTTT.

The genes are TRBV6-4 and TRBJ2-3; the D gene is possibly TRBD2 (6 bases). This CDR3 has 15 residues. Germline CDR1 MRHNA, CDR2 SNTAGT. V shed 3 bases and J shed 3 bases, with 13 bases lying between them. The CDR3 sequence: CASSDLAGGTDTQYF. The CDR3 nucleotides read TGTGCCAGCAGTGATCTAGCTGGAGGGACAGATACGCAGTATTTT.

The chain has TRBV7-3 and TRBJ2-1; TRBD1 matches 10 bases. The CDR3 is 16 amino acids. The V gene's germline CDR1 is SGHTA and CDR2 FQGTGA. After removal of 5 bases from V and 8 bases from J, the junction contained 12 bases not matched to a gene. CDR3 region: CASSVNRDRGTDEQFF. The DNA for the CDR3 is TGTGCCAGCAGCGTCAACCGGGACAGGGGCACTGATGAGCAGTTCTTC. The whole variable domain, filled in from reference TRBV7-3 and TRBJ2-1, reads GAGVSQTPSNKVTEKGKYVELRCDPISGHTALYWYRQSLGQGPEFLIYFQGTGAADDSGLPNDRFFAVRPEGSVSTLKIQRTERGDSAVYLCASSVNRDRGTDEQFFGPGTRLTVL.

Note on this clone: The sample holds other DNA sequences that translate to the same CDR3. The chain is built from TRBV5-4 and TRBJ1-2, with TRBD1 as a possible D gene (5 bases). There are 13 residues in the CDR3. The germline V gene has CDR1 SGHNT and CDR2 YYREEE (reference sequence). The V end lost 1 base, the J end lost 5 bases, and 9 bases lay between the germline ends. Here the CDR3 reads CASSLPGGYGYTF. The CDR3 DNA follows: TGTGCCAGCAGCTTGCCGGGGGGGTATGGCTACACCTTC. The whole variable domain, filled in from reference TRBV5-4 and TRBJ1-2, reads ETGVTQSPTHLIKTRGQQVTLRCSSQSGHNTVSWYQQALGQGPQFIFQYYREEENGRGNFPPRFSGLQFPNYSSELNVNALELDDSALYLCASSLPGGYGYTFGSGTRLTVV.

This chain links TRBV7-9 with TRBJ1-6, with D hard to call. This CDR3 is 15 amino acids long. Germline CDR1 and CDR2: SEHNR and FQNEAQ (reference sequence). V was shortened by 0 bases and J by 9 bases, with 12 bases between the two germline ends. CDR3: CASSLASGVSSPLHF. The DNA of the CDR3 is TGTGCCAGCAGCTTAGCCTCCGGAGTCAGTTCACCCCTCCACTTT.

This chain connects TRBV18 to TRBJ1-6; no reliable D call. The ends were cut back, 4 bases at V and 8 bases at J, with 18 bases in the middle. The CDR3 extends over 16 amino acids. Germline-derived CDR1 and CDR2 are KGHSH and LQKENI. The CDR3 nucleotides read TGTGCCAGCTCACTCAACGACTTAGGAACGGATTCACCCCTCCACTTT. It is translated as CASSLNDLGTDSPLHF. Drawing the rest from reference TRBV18 and TRBJ1-6, the complete variable domain is NAGVMQNPRHLVRRRGQEARLRCSPMKGHSHVYWYRQLPEEGLKFMVYLQKENIIDESGMPKERFSAEFPKEGPSILRIQQVVRGDSAAYFCASSLNDLGTDSPLHFGNGTRLTVT.

The chain couples TRBV4-3 to TRBJ2-2; TRBD2 matches 7 bases. CDR3 size: 14 residues. After removal of 1 base from V and 8 bases from J, the junction contained 4 bases not matched to a gene. Germline V gene sequence: CDR1 LGHNA, CDR2 YSLEER. As DNA, the CDR3 is TGCGCCAGCAGCCAAGTCGGCGGGGGTGGGGAGCTGTTTTTT. Protein product: CASSQVGGGGELFF.

V is TRBV7-9 and J is TRBJ2-7; 11 bases line up with TRBD2. Germline CDR1 reads SEHNR; CDR2 reads FQNEAQ (reference sequence). This CDR3 comprises 19 residues. The ends lost 4 bases at V and 0 bases at J; junction bases unmatched: 14. The CDR3 spells CASSSRTLAGGPSSYEQYF. The CDR3 DNA reads as TGTGCCAGCAGCTCCCGAACCCTAGCGGGGGGCCCAAGCTCCTACGAGCAGTACTTC.

The chain employs TRBV27 and TRBJ1-5; D may be TRBD1 (5 bases). V lost 3 bases and J lost 7, with 22 bases in between. The CDR3 consists of 17 residues. Germline V CDR1 and CDR2: MNHEY, SMNVEV (reference sequence). CDR3 protein: CASSFIAPNGGGQPQHF. CDR3 nucleotides: TGTGCCAGCAGTTTCATTGCCCCAAACGGTGGGGGGCAGCCCCAGCATTTT.

The rearrangement uses TRBV7-9 and TRBJ2-3; TRBD1 matches at 9 bases. The CDR3 is 14 amino acids. The V and J ends lost 5 bases and 4 bases, in that order; junction bases with no gene match: 4. The V gene's germline CDR1 is SEHNR and CDR2 FQNEAQ (reference sequence). Written as DNA, the CDR3 is TGTGCCAGCAGCATAGGACAGGGGCCAGATACGCAGTATTTT. Residues: CASSIGQGPDTQYF. Drawing the rest from reference TRBV7-9 and TRBJ2-3, the complete variable domain is DTGVSQNPRHKITKRGQNVTFRCDPISEHNRLYWYRQTLGQGPEFLTYFQNEAQLEKSRLLSDRFSAERPKGSFSTLEIQRTEQGDSAMYLCASSIGQGPDTQYFGPGTRLTVL.

The chain joins TRBV19 to TRBJ1-2, with TRBD1 as a possible D gene (6 bases). Germline V gene data show CDR1 as LNHDA and CDR2 as SQIVND (reference sequence). V dropped 1 base and J dropped 5 bases, with 8 bases sitting between them. CDR3 length equals 13 residues. CDR3 protein: CASSIGTDYGYTF. The CDR3 DNA is TGTGCCAGTAGTATAGGGACAGATTATGGCTACACCTTC.

This sequence joins TRBV9 and TRBJ1-5; D is perhaps TRBD1 (5 bases). In germline, CDR1 is SGDLS, CDR2 YYNGEE. The V gene lost 4 bases and the J gene lost 3 bases, with 17 bases spanning the gap. There are 16 residues in the CDR3. CDR3 sequence (DNA): TGTGCCAGCAGCTCCCCCAGGGTAACCCTCAATCAGCCCCAGCATTTT. Translated, it gives CASSSPRVTLNQPQHF. The variable domain in full, completed from reference TRBV9 and TRBJ1-5, reads DSGVTQTPKHLITATGQRVTLRCSPRSGDLSVYWYQQSLDQGLQFLIQYYNGEERAKGNILERFSAQQFPDLHSELNLSSLELGDSALYFCASSSPRVTLNQPQHFGDGTRLSIL.

The rearrangement links TRBV12-3 or TRBV12-4 to TRBJ1-2, with D hard to call. The CDR3 consists of 12 residues. V lost 7 bases to trimming and J lost 7 bases, with 13 bases between them. CDR3 DNA: TGTGCCAGCACCCTGGGAGGGTTTGGCTACACCTTC. This translates into CASTLGGFGYTF.

V and J are TRBV6-2 or TRBV6-3 and TRBJ2-7; 7 bases are shared with TRBD1. CDR1 and CDR2 (germline): MNHEY, SVGEGT. The CDR3 covers 14 residues. V shed 5 bases, J shed 3 bases, and the junction held 7 bases outside the gene matches. This CDR3 reads CASSAGDSHYEQYF. CDR3 DNA: TGTGCCAGCAGTGCAGGGGACAGCCACTACGAGCAGTACTTC.

The gene calls are TRBV5-1 and TRBJ2-7, with D unclear. The germline V gene encodes CDR1 SGHRS and CDR2 YFSETQ. The CDR3 runs to 11 residues. Trimming took off 0 bases at V and 12 bases at J, with 10 bases between the two ends. The CDR3 loop reads CASSLDSFRYF. CDR3 DNA sequence: TGCGCCAGCAGCTTGGACAGCTTTAGGTACTTC.

The sample holds a few counts of this clone. This chain links TRBV2 with TRBJ1-2; no clear D gene. This CDR3 has 14 amino acids. Germline CDR1 and CDR2: SNHLY and FYNNEI. The V gene lost 0 bases and the J gene lost 8 bases, with 13 bases spanning the gap. In nucleotides, the CDR3 is TGTGCCAGCAGTGAAGCACCTCCCCCCAGGGGCTACACCTTC. Amino acid sequence: CASSEAPPPRGYTF.

In this sample, this clone turned up once. V usage is TRBV28 and J usage is TRBJ2-7, with 9 positions matching TRBD1. The trim removed 4 bases at V and 4 bases at J, leaving 8 bases unmatched. Germline CDR1 and CDR2: MDHEN and SYDVKM. The CDR3 covers 15 residues. The DNA of the CDR3 is TGTGCCAGCAGTTGGGGACAGGGACATTTGTACGAGCAGTACTTC. It is translated as CASSWGQGHLYEQYF.

This chain connects TRBV10-3 to TRBJ1-6; no clear D gene. The CDR3 covers 16 residues. Germline lookup yields CDR1 ENHRY and CDR2 SYGVKD. Trimming pared 1 base from V and 4 bases from J, leaving 11 bases between. The CDR3: CAISEYPGSYNSPLHF. Here the CDR3 DNA reads TGTGCCATCAGTGAGTATCCAGGAAGTTATAATTCACCCCTCCACTTT.

This chain links TRBV3-1 (or the pseudogene TRBV3-2) with TRBJ1-1; 10 nucleotides line up with TRBD1. Unmatched junction bases numbered 3, after V lost 4 bases and J lost 4 bases. Germline assignment: CDR1 LGHDT and CDR2 YNNKEL (reference sequence). The CDR3 runs 14 residues. CDR3 sequence reads: CASSRGQGSTEAFF. The DNA for the CDR3 is TGTGCCAGCAGCCGGGGACAGGGGAGCACTGAAGCTTTCTTT.